Described below is a single T cell receptor (beta chain) sequence and its context. Antigen unknown. These data belong to a study of cytomegalovirus exposure and HLA in healthy donors. General observations from the study: In presence/absence analyses, roughly uniform sequencing depth across donors was assumed.

Amplification used 60 Vbeta primers and 13 Jbeta primers. The protocol was immunoSEQ multiplex PCR, while the TCRdb copy is restricted to in-frame clones and leaves out a portion. In the table there are about 160,000 clones, 70% to 90% of which are singletons. The CDR3 is 14 amino acids. Per the germline V gene, CDR1 is MNHEY and CDR2 is SMNVEV (reference sequence). Germline trimming cut 5 bases from V and 8 bases from J; bases unmatched to any gene: 9. Sequenced input: PBMCs. This chain links TRBV27 with TRBJ2-1; 7 bases agree with TRBD2. The receptor was isolated from a woman aged 25 to 39 in good health and CMV-seronegative. In DNA form, the CDR3 reads TGTGCCAGCAGTCTCGGACTAGTCCTCGATGAGCAGTTCTTC. It specifies CASSLGLVLDEQFF.